These 22 T cell receptor beta chains originate from one sample sequenced in a study of T cell responses to AZD1222 COVID-19 vaccine. The method was immunoSEQ multiplex PCR; TCRdb's version includes in-frame clones alone and lacks a portion of them. The sample records some 120,000 clones, roughly 87% being singletons. Sequenced here: peripheral blood, sampled on day 0 of AZD1222 vaccination. The source of these receptors is an adult in good health.

For this clone: The sample has other DNA sequences that encode this CDR3 too. The V call is TRBV18, the J call TRBJ2-7; 8 bases agree with TRBD1. This CDR3 contains 13 residues. Germline V lookup: CDR1 KGHSH, CDR2 LQKENI. V shed 5 bases, J shed 1 base, and the junction held 1 base outside the gene matches. The CDR3 sequence is CASSRDRSYEQYF. The CDR3 DNA is TGTGCCAGCTCAAGGGACAGGTCCTACGAGCAGTACTTC.

This clone was found a few times. This rearrangement joins TRBV3-1 (or the pseudogene TRBV3-2) to TRBJ1-1, with unresolved D. The germline gives CDR1 LGHDT, CDR2 YNNKEL (reference sequence). The CDR3 spans 11 residues. The germline V and J ends were trimmed by 8 bases and 0 bases, with 4 bases remaining between them. CDR3 amino acids: CASGLNTEAFF. The DNA of the CDR3 is TGTGCCAGCGGTCTGAACACTGAAGCTTTCTTT.

The CDR3 loop reads CASRAGDYGYTF. CDR3 in DNA: TGCGCCAGCAGGGCCGGAGACTATGGCTACACCTTC. J is TRBJ1-2 and V is TRBV5-1; D call uncertain. The V gene lost 5 bases and the J gene lost 3 bases, with 8 bases spanning the gap. The CDR3 runs to 12 residues. Looked up from germline, CDR1 is SGHRS and CDR2 is YFSETQ.

The chain combines TRBV4-2 with TRBJ2-1; unclear D gene. Trimming removed 1 base at V and 1 base at J, with 8 bases between. CDR1 and CDR2 from the germline V gene are LGHNA and YNFKEQ. The CDR3 is 15 residues long. CDR3 region: CASSQGELSYNEQFF. DNA for the CDR3: TGTGCCAGCAGCCAAGGGGAACTATCCTACAATGAGCAGTTCTTC.

The table lists this clone with a count of one. V and J are TRBV30 and TRBJ1-4; no definite D call. This CDR3 comprises 12 residues. With 2 bases removed from V and 5 bases from J, the gap between germline ends came to 6 bases. Per the germline V gene, CDR1 is GTSNPN and CDR2 is SVGIG (reference sequence). The CDR3 DNA reads TGTGCCTGGAGTCGCGAAAATGAAAAACTGTTTTTT. Translated, it gives CAWSRENEKLFF.

The J gene is TRBJ1-4, the V gene TRBV29-1, with TRBD1 matching over 7 bases. The V gene's germline CDR1 is SQVTM and CDR2 ANQGSEA. V shed 6 bases, J shed 2 bases, and the junction held 6 bases outside the gene matches. CDR3 length: 14 residues. The CDR3, as DNA: TGCAGCGTGGAAACAGGGGTGACTAATGAAAAACTGTTTTTT. It encodes CSVETGVTNEKLFF.

This clone was picked up one time. The rearrangement joins TRBV30 to TRBJ2-6; 9 bases line up with TRBD2. CDR3 length: 20 amino acids. Losses at the gene ends were 2 bases for V and 0 bases for J; bases not matched to a gene: 14. CDR1 is GTSNPN and CDR2 is SVGIG in the germline V gene (reference sequence). In DNA, the CDR3 is TGTGCCTGGAGTTGGAGGCGCGGGCTAGCGGGAAACTCTGGGGCCAACGTCCTGACTTTC. This sequence encodes CAWSWRRGLAGNSGANVLTF.

The V and J genes are TRBV7-2 and TRBJ2-2, with 10 bases aligning to TRBD2. Germline CDR1 and CDR2: SGHTA and FQGNSA. J was trimmed by 6 bases and V by 2 bases; bases with no gene match: 6. The length of the CDR3 is 16 residues. The CDR3 is CASSLHSGRIAGELFF. The CDR3 DNA is TGTGCCAGCAGCTTACATAGCGGGAGGATCGCCGGGGAGCTGTTTTTT. The complete variable domain, with remaining parts taken from reference TRBV7-2 and TRBJ2-2, reads GAGVSQSPSNKVTEKGKDVELRCDPISGHTALYWYRQSLGQGLEFLIYFQGNSAPDKSGLPSDRFSAERTGGSVSTLTIQRTQQEDSAVYLCASSLHSGRIAGELFFGEGSRLTVL.

The rearrangement uses TRBV6-5 and TRBJ2-2, with 9 bases identical to TRBD2. The V gene's germline CDR1 is MNHEY and CDR2 SVGAGI. V lost 3 bases to trimming and J lost 5 bases; unmatched junction nucleotides: 7. This CDR3 is 16 amino acids long. The CDR3 DNA reads as TGTGCCAGCAGTTATATACTAGCGGGCGGGACCGGGGAGCTGTTTTTT. This codes for CASSYILAGGTGELFF.

V and J are TRBV6-5 and TRBJ1-1, with D perhaps TRBD1 (5 bases). The CDR3 runs to 11 residues. CDR1 MNHEY and CDR2 SVGAGI come from the germline V gene. Trimming removed 2 bases from V and 10 bases from J, with 8 bases in between. The CDR3 region has the DNA TGTGCCAGCAGTTACGGGACCGCAGCTTTCTTT. Encoded protein: CASSYGTAAFF.

The J gene is TRBJ2-7, the V gene TRBV27; D possibly uses TRBD1 or TRBD2 (5 bases each). Trimming cost V 8 bases and J 3 bases, with 11 bases left between them. Germline CDR1 is MNHEY and CDR2 is SMNVEV (reference sequence). The CDR3 loop spans 12 amino acids. The CDR3 DNA reads as TGTGCCAGCCGGGACGGATACTACGAGCAGTACTTC. The encoded protein is CASRDGYYEQYF.

The chain links TRBV28 to TRBJ1-4; a possible D gene is TRBD1 (5 bases). The germline V gene encodes CDR1 MDHEN and CDR2 SYDVKM. Trimming cost V 10 bases and J 4 bases, with 13 bases left between them. The CDR3 runs to 13 residues. CDR3 region: CATLDRNNEKLFF. In DNA, the CDR3 is TGTGCCACCCTAGACAGAAATAATGAAAAACTGTTTTTT.

The chain uses TRBV12-3 or TRBV12-4 and TRBJ1-3, with D uncertain. V was pared by 3 bases and J by 8 bases, with 11 bases between. This CDR3 is built from 13 residues. The CDR3 DNA sequence: TGTGCCAGCAGTTTCGGTCAAGCCCACACCATATATTTT. Translation gives CASSFGQAHTIYF.

The chain employs TRBV9 and TRBJ1-2; TRBD1 matches 9 bases. In germline, CDR1 is SGDLS, CDR2 YYNGEE. The CDR3 is made up of 15 amino acids. V shed 7 bases and J 6 bases; nucleotides not matched to a gene: 13. CDR3 DNA sequence: TGTGCCAGCTCTGGGGGGTCCCGGACAGGGGATGGCTACACCTTC. Its protein product is CASSGGSRTGDGYTF.

This clone was seen just once. The chain uses TRBV13 and TRBJ2-7; 9 nucleotides agree with TRBD1. This CDR3 has 14 residues. Germline V gives CDR1 PRHDT, CDR2 FYEKMQ (reference sequence). V was pared by 3 bases and J by 5 bases, with 5 bases of the junction left unmatched. DNA of the CDR3: TGTGCCAGCAGCTTTAACAGGGGGCTCGACGAGCAGTACTTC. Amino acid sequence: CASSFNRGLDEQYF. Full variable domain (missing parts from reference TRBV13 and TRBJ2-7): AAGVIQSPRHLIKEKRETATLKCYPIPRHDTVYWYQQGPGQDPQFLISFYEKMQSDKGSIPDRFSAQQFSDYHSELNMSSLELGDSALYFCASSFNRGLDEQYFGPGTRLTVT.

This clone was seen a few times. The V call is TRBV10-3, the J call TRBJ2-1, with D perhaps matching TRBD2 (5 bases). The germline gives CDR1 ENHRY, CDR2 SYGVKD. With 6 bases removed from V and 7 bases from J, the gap between germline ends came to 13 bases. The CDR3 sequence is 13 residues long. CDR3 in DNA: TGTGCCATCAGCTCTAGCCTTGGGAATGAGCAGTTCTTC. Translated, it gives CAISSSLGNEQFF.

This clone was observed a handful of times. The chain combines TRBV28 with TRBJ1-4; D might be TRBD1 (6 bases). The length of the CDR3 is 15 residues. CDR1 is MDHEN and CDR2 is SYDVKM in the germline V gene. The V end lost 6 bases, the J end lost 8 bases, and 19 bases lay between the germline ends. The chain's CDR3 is CASRPGDNGPEKLFF. CDR3 bases: TGTGCCAGCAGGCCGGGGGACAACGGACCCGAAAAACTGTTTTTT.

This clone was observed a handful of times. The CDR3: CSVRRAPGGLSGYGYTF. The CDR3 DNA is TGCAGCGTCAGGCGTGCACCAGGGGGGCTGTCAGGCTATGGCTACACCTTC. The chain links TRBV29-1 to TRBJ1-2, with 7 bases that match TRBD1. Unmatched junction bases numbered 20, after V lost 6 bases and J lost 4 bases. Looked up from germline, CDR1 is SQVTM and CDR2 is ANQGSEA. The CDR3 runs 17 residues.

This chain uses TRBV29-1 with TRBJ1-5, with D maybe TRBD1 (5 bases). Trimming shortened V by 4 bases and J by 4 bases, and 11 bases separated the two germline ends. Per germline, CDR1 SQVTM and CDR2 ANQGSEA. This CDR3 comprises 13 residues. This chain's CDR3 is CSVGGGFNQPQHF. The CDR3, as DNA: TGCAGCGTTGGCGGGGGGTTTAATCAGCCCCAGCATTTT.

The chain couples TRBV12-3 or TRBV12-4 to TRBJ1-6; the D gene is possibly TRBD1 (5 bases). The CDR3 loop spans 13 amino acids. Trimming pared 6 bases from V and 9 bases from J, leaving 12 bases between. The DNA for the CDR3 is TGTGCCAGCAGCAGGGATATGGGTTCACCCCTCCACTTT. As protein: CASSRDMGSPLHF.

This clone has only a few counts. CDR3 region: CAFKDSYNEQFF. CDR3 bases: TGTGCCTTCAAAGACAGTTACAATGAGCAGTTCTTC. The chain combines TRBV10-3 with TRBJ2-1; D is perhaps TRBD1 (5 bases). Deletions cut 11 bases from V and 4 bases from J, with 12 bases between. Germline CDR1 and CDR2: ENHRY and SYGVKD. The CDR3 sequence is 12 residues long.

This clone was recorded once. V and J are TRBV19 and TRBJ2-4; 13 bases are shared with TRBD2. V gave up 6 bases and J gave up 1 base; unmatched junction bases: 12. The germline CDR1 and CDR2 sequences are LNHDA and SQIVND (reference sequence). This CDR3 contains 19 residues. The CDR3 sequence is CASSERLAGGGLAKNIQYF. The CDR3, as DNA: TGTGCCAGTAGCGAGCGACTAGCGGGAGGCGGTTTGGCCAAAAACATTCAGTACTTC.